These T cell receptor beta chains were read from a single sample in a study of cytomegalovirus exposure and HLA in healthy donors. Clones were read by immunoSEQ multiplex PCR, and TCRdb kept only the in-frame ones, dropping some. Of about 150,000 clones listed, roughly 80% were seen once; the top ten hold 3% to 3.5%. Sequenced sample: PBMCs. The receptors shown here come from a man aged 40-55 years in good health and CMV-seronegative. Both conserved end residues are part of each CDR3.

cdr3_length: 15
v_call: TRBV27
cdr3_aa: CASSLSAVAGRTQYF

cdr3_length: 18
v_call: TRBV7-2
cdr3_aa: CASSLDADTGFVKNIQYF

cdr3_length: 13
v_call: TRBV10-3
cdr3_aa: CAIKDSSGNTIYF

cdr3_length: 15
v_call: TRBV30
cdr3_aa: CAWSVRGGGNQPQHF

cdr3_length: 14
v_call: TRBV5-8
cdr3_aa: CASSLGPTYNEQFF

cdr3_length: 17
v_call: TRBV4-3
cdr3_aa: CASSHETGGKAGNTIYF

cdr3_length: 14
v_call: TRBV2
cdr3_aa: CASGREGPYNEQFF

cdr3_length: 15
v_call: TRBV5-6
cdr3_aa: CASIIAGGGQETQYF

cdr3_length: 13
v_call: TRBV27
cdr3_aa: CASSPQAYYGYTF

cdr3_length: 15
v_call: TRBV6-5
cdr3_aa: CASSYSGLAEETQYF

cdr3_length: 13
v_call: TRBV7-9
cdr3_aa: CASRHRDQETQYF

cdr3_length: 14
v_call: TRBV6-5
cdr3_aa: CASRGQGSGYGYTF

cdr3_length: 14
v_call: TRBV9
cdr3_aa: CASSVGLAANEQFF

cdr3_length: 17
v_call: TRBV7-9
cdr3_aa: CASTSPEGSIAKNIQYF

cdr3_length: 13
v_call: TRBV5-1
cdr3_aa: CASTEPGADTQYF

cdr3_length: 14
v_call: TRBV9
cdr3_aa: CASSVWTGGDGYTF

cdr3_length: 14
v_call: TRBV7-7
cdr3_aa: CASSPTGLRETQYF

cdr3_length: 13
v_call: TRBV27
cdr3_aa: CASSFGGTGELFF

cdr3_length: 15
v_call: TRBV16
cdr3_aa: CASSQSWGSNYGYTF

cdr3_length: 15
v_call: TRBV4-1
cdr3_aa: CASSQVTSGNYEQYF

cdr3_length: 12
v_call: TRBV7-8
cdr3_aa: CASSTGEETQYF

cdr3_length: 13
v_call: TRBV14
cdr3_aa: CASSPDRAYGYTF

cdr3_length: 15
v_call: TRBV11-1
cdr3_aa: CASSLALYRGGELFF

cdr3_length: 13
v_call: TRBV28
cdr3_aa: CASKITGGAEAFF

cdr3_length: 14
v_call: TRBV6-5
cdr3_aa: CASTARGLNTEAFF

cdr3_length: 16
v_call: TRBV9
cdr3_aa: CASSEGTSISSYEQYF

cdr3_length: 15
v_call: TRBV30
cdr3_aa: CAWTHSDGGWETQYF

cdr3_length: 14
v_call: TRBV30
cdr3_aa: CAWSVPGQLWQAFF

cdr3_length: 14
v_call: TRBV6-6
cdr3_aa: CASSTPTSFNEQFF

cdr3_length: 11
v_call: TRBV5-1
cdr3_aa: CASSLAGEQYF

cdr3_length: 13
v_call: TRBV9
cdr3_aa: CASGRTSIHEQYF

cdr3_length: 14
v_call: TRBV7-8
cdr3_aa: CASSLREGSGKLFF

cdr3_length: 14
v_call: TRBV5-6
cdr3_aa: CASSLVAGVETQYF

cdr3_length: 14
v_call: TRBV29-1
cdr3_aa: CSGQTTGVDGELFF

cdr3_length: 15
v_call: TRBV7-6
cdr3_aa: CASSPRLAGSYEQYF

cdr3_length: 17
v_call: TRBV4-3
cdr3_aa: CASSQDRLAGGYDEQFF

cdr3_length: 13
v_call: TRBV5-4
cdr3_aa: CASSLTGSDEQYF

cdr3_length: 19
v_call: TRBV28
cdr3_aa: CASSLGRTGRGGMNTEAFF

cdr3_length: 16
v_call: TRBV5-6
cdr3_aa: CASSPGGVPGANVLTF

cdr3_length: 15
v_call: TRBV5-1
cdr3_aa: CASSLGTSGTGELFF

cdr3_length: 15
v_call: TRBV9
cdr3_aa: CASSALAGAYNEQFF

cdr3_length: 14
v_call: TRBV28
cdr3_aa: CASSLGTGGYGYTF

cdr3_length: 14
v_call: TRBV19
cdr3_aa: CASSTRDLNQPQHF

cdr3_length: 14
v_call: TRBV2
cdr3_aa: CASSEWQTRETQYF

cdr3_length: 13
v_call: TRBV5-4
cdr3_aa: CASSLDGYTEAFF

cdr3_length: 16
v_call: TRBV5-1
cdr3_aa: CASSLDGTGFNYGYTF

cdr3_length: 17
v_call: TRBV5-6
cdr3_aa: CASRPGLAGGPFNEQFF

cdr3_length: 17
v_call: TRBV6-1
cdr3_aa: CASSETLAGTYTDTQYF

cdr3_length: 15
v_call: TRBV29-1
cdr3_aa: CSVEGLARSSYEQYF

cdr3_length: 14
v_call: TRBV18
cdr3_aa: CASSPRQGNTEAFF

cdr3_length: 13
v_call: TRBV29-1
cdr3_aa: CSVANTLPNEQFF

cdr3_length: 14
v_call: TRBV7-9
cdr3_aa: CASSLDGGADTQYF

cdr3_length: 14
v_call: TRBV5-1
cdr3_aa: CASSLGQTGNTIYF

cdr3_length: 13
v_call: TRBV2
cdr3_aa: CASGGKLGNEQYF

cdr3_length: 14
v_call: TRBV29-1
cdr3_aa: CSVEGGLRGTEAFF

cdr3_length: 13
v_call: TRBV7-3
cdr3_aa: CASSSMVADTQYF

cdr3_length: 16
v_call: TRBV7-2
cdr3_aa: CASSGRLAGGHNEQFF

cdr3_length: 14
v_call: TRBV7-6
cdr3_aa: CASSLGTGNQPQHF

cdr3_length: 15
v_call: TRBV4-3
cdr3_aa: CASSQGQATNYGYTF

cdr3_length: 12
v_call: TRBV7-2
cdr3_aa: CASSLVRGRAYF